These 26 T cell receptor beta chains came from one sample sequenced in a study of long-term antiretroviral therapy in people with HIV. Run at survey level, the immunoSEQ assay was version v3.0. The table came from immunoSEQ multiplex PCR; TCRdb's copy has only in-frame clones and leaves some out. The profile shows around 19,000 clones, over 80% of them singletons. The source material was unsorted PBMCs, sampled 1.2 years after starting antiretroviral therapy. All receptors derive from a woman between 40 and 55 years old with HIV.

The chain has TRBV29-1 and TRBJ2-1; a possible D gene is TRBD2 (5 bases). CDR1 and CDR2 from the germline V gene are SQVTM and ANQGSEA. Trimming stripped 4 bases from V and 5 bases from J, with 18 bases between. The CDR3 loop spans 15 amino acids. In DNA, the CDR3 is TGCAGCGTTGCCAATAGCGTTGTGAGAAACAATGAGCAGTTCTTC. This gives the protein CSVANSVVRNNEQFF.

This clone was detected only once. V is TRBV15 and J is TRBJ1-4; TRBD1 agrees at 9 bases. V lost 0 bases, J lost 6 bases, and 11 bases stayed unmatched. This CDR3 is built from 18 residues. Germline lookup yields CDR1 LNHNV and CDR2 YYDKDF (reference sequence). CDR3 coding DNA: TGTGCCACCAGCAGAGAACAGGGCCAGGGACAGGGTCATGAAAAACTGTTTTTT. Amino acids: CATSREQGQGQGHEKLFF.

The rearrangement joins TRBV15 to TRBJ2-7, with TRBD2 identical over 16 bases. This CDR3 has 20 residues. J gave up 0 bases and V 0 bases, and 8 bases lay outside the gene matches. CDR1 is LNHNV and CDR2 is YYDKDF in the germline V gene (reference sequence). The chain's CDR3 is CATSRDLGLAGGFSSYEQYF. The DNA of the CDR3 is TGTGCCACCAGCAGAGATCTGGGACTAGCGGGAGGGTTCAGCTCCTACGAGCAGTACTTC.

This clone came up once. The V gene is TRBV11-1, the J gene TRBJ2-7; the match to TRBD1 covers 7 bases. This CDR3 region has 15 residues. The J segment lost 4 bases and the V segment lost 4 bases, leaving 10 bases of the junction unmatched. Germline CDR1 reads SGHAT; CDR2 reads FQDESV (reference sequence). CDR3 residues: CASSSAGTVGYEQYF. For the CDR3, the DNA is TGTGCCAGCAGCTCCGCCGGGACAGTTGGATACGAGCAGTACTTC. Full variable domain (outside the CDR3, taken from reference TRBV11-1 and TRBJ2-7): EAEVAQSPRYKITEKSQAVAFWCDPISGHATLYWYRQILGQGPELLVQFQDESVVDDSQLPKDRFSAERLKGVDSTLKIQPAELGDSAMYLCASSSAGTVGYEQYFGPGTRLTVT.

The chain carries TRBV6-1 and TRBJ2-1, with D possibly being TRBD1 (6 bases). The V end lost 2 bases, the J end lost 2 bases, and 10 bases lay between the germline ends. The length of the CDR3 is 15 residues. Germline V CDR1 and CDR2: MNHNS, SASEGT. CDR3 DNA sequence: TGTGCCAGCAGTGAATCAGGGGCTGCCTACAATGAGCAGTTCTTC. Amino acid sequence: CASSESGAAYNEQFF.

The chain uses TRBV19 and TRBJ2-7; D might be TRBD1 or TRBD2, each matching 5 bases. CDR1 and CDR2 from the germline V gene are LNHDA and SQIVND (reference sequence). V lost 5 bases and J lost 7, with 21 bases in between. The CDR3 sequence is 15 residues long. Here the CDR3 reads CASSDPGAPGPEQYF. The CDR3 coding sequence is TGTGCCAGTAGTGATCCCGGGGCTCCCGGACCTGAGCAGTACTTC.

CDR3 amino acids: CSVLSGIADTQYF. CDR3 bases: TGCAGCGTCCTTAGCGGGATCGCAGATACGCAGTATTTT. This chain uses TRBV29-1 with TRBJ2-3; 8 bases fit TRBD2. The germline V gene encodes CDR1 SQVTM and CDR2 ANQGSEA. J gave up 4 bases and V 6 bases, and 6 bases lay outside the gene matches. The CDR3 consists of 13 residues.

The V and J genes are TRBV5-1 and TRBJ2-2; D is unclear. The germline CDR1 and CDR2 sequences are SGHRS and YFSETQ. The CDR3 contains 15 residues. V gave up 0 bases and J gave up 1 base, with 7 bases separating them. Here the CDR3 reads CASSLASGNTGELFF. CDR3 sequence (DNA): TGCGCCAGCAGCTTGGCCTCCGGGAACACCGGGGAGCTGTTTTTT.

This sequence joins TRBV7-9 and TRBJ1-4, with 8 positions matching TRBD1. This CDR3 has 17 residues. Germline V CDR1 and CDR2: SEHNR, FQNEAQ (reference sequence). Trimming cost V 1 base and J 4 bases; bases outside gene matches: 8. The CDR3 loop is CASSLEGPGQGNEKLFF. The CDR3 DNA sequence: TGTGCCAGCAGCTTAGAGGGGCCCGGACAGGGTAATGAAAAACTGTTTTTT.

The chain employs TRBV28 and TRBJ1-2, with D possibly being TRBD1 (5 bases). Trimming stripped 3 bases from V and 7 bases from J, with 12 bases between. The CDR3 length is 13 residues. Germline V gene sequence: CDR1 MDHEN, CDR2 SYDVKM. CDR3 residues: CASSFTGGSGYTF. The CDR3 DNA reads TGTGCCAGCAGTTTTACGGGGGGGAGTGGCTACACCTTC.

The genes are TRBV6-6 and TRBJ2-1; D is ambiguous. The germline CDR1 and CDR2 sequences are MNHNY and SVGAGI (reference sequence). This CDR3 contains 12 residues. Trimming removed 0 bases at V and 6 bases at J, with 3 bases between. The CDR3 region has the DNA TGTGCCAGCAGTTACTCGCGCAATGAGCAGTTCTTC. Its protein product is CASSYSRNEQFF.

The chain couples TRBV5-4 to TRBJ1-2; 8 nucleotides line up with TRBD1. The V segment lost 3 bases and the J segment 3 bases; nucleotides outside the gene matches: 7. The CDR3 is 15 residues long. The germline gives CDR1 SGHNT, CDR2 YYREEE (reference sequence). In DNA, the CDR3 is TGTGCCAGCAGCTCCCCGGTGGGACAGGACTATGGCTACACCTTC. Translation gives CASSSPVGQDYGYTF.

J is TRBJ2-3 and V is TRBV7-9; the match to TRBD2 covers 9 bases. Germline CDR1 reads SEHNR; CDR2 reads FQNEAQ (reference sequence). The V segment lost 5 bases and the J segment 0 bases; nucleotides outside the gene matches: 3. This CDR3 comprises 15 residues. The CDR3 DNA follows: TGTGCCAGCAGCGCTAGCGGGACTAGCACAGATACGCAGTATTTT. This sequence encodes CASSASGTSTDTQYF.

Comment on this clone: Germline is not matched at one junction end, which may reflect a read error. This sequence joins TRBV4-1 and TRBJ2-1; possibly TRBD1 for D (6 bases). In germline, CDR1 is MGHRA, CDR2 YSYEKL. The CDR3 runs to 14 residues. CDR3 DNA sequence: TGCGTCAGCAGCCAAGAAAGGGGGTTGGGTGAGCAGTTCTTC. It encodes CVSSQERGLGEQFF.

The gene calls are TRBV7-6 and TRBJ2-1; D is perhaps TRBD1 (6 bases). The germline CDR1 and CDR2 sequences are SGHVS and FNYEAQ. Trimming took 4 bases from V and 0 from J, leaving 10 bases between them. There are 15 residues in the CDR3. The CDR3 is CASSSDRISYNEQFF. CDR3 DNA: TGTGCCAGCAGCTCTGACAGGATCTCCTACAATGAGCAGTTCTTC.

In DNA, the CDR3 is TGTGCCAGCAGTGAAATCGGGGCGGCTAATGAAAAACTGTTTTTT. This codes for CASSEIGAANEKLFF. This chain connects TRBV2 to TRBJ1-4, with D tentatively TRBD1 (5 bases). CDR1 is SNHLY and CDR2 is FYNNEI in the germline V gene. V lost 2 bases to trimming and J lost 3 bases, with 10 bases between them. This CDR3 has 15 residues.

A few counts support this clone. The chain couples TRBV4-1 to TRBJ1-5; D is possibly TRBD1 (5 bases). The CDR3 totals 16 residues. V lost 8 bases, J lost 2 bases, and 19 bases lay in between. Germline CDR1 reads MGHRA; CDR2 reads YSYEKL. The CDR3 sequence: CASRLDGGVGNQPQHF. CDR3 nucleotides: TGCGCCAGCCGTTTAGATGGGGGAGTTGGCAATCAGCCCCAGCATTTT.

This sequence joins TRBV28 and TRBJ1-1; D gene unclear. Germline loops: CDR1 MDHEN, CDR2 SYDVKM. The V gene lost 0 bases and the J gene lost 4 bases, with 9 bases spanning the gap. This CDR3 region has 14 residues. The DNA for the CDR3 is TGTGCCAGCAGTTTATGGGGTGGTGGCACTGAAGCTTTCTTT. Amino acids: CASSLWGGGTEAFF. The entire variable domain, with the rest obtained from reference TRBV28 and TRBJ1-1, is as follows: DVKVTQSSRYLVKRTGEKVFLECVQDMDHENMFWYRQDPGLGLRLIYFSYDVKMKEKGDIPEGYSVSREKKERFSLILESASTNQTSMYLCASSLWGGGTEAFFGQGTRLTVV.

J is TRBJ2-3 and V is TRBV7-3; D ambiguous. CDR1 and CDR2 (germline): SGHTA, FQGTGA. V shed 11 bases and J shed 1 base, with 19 bases lying between them. CDR3 length equals 15 residues. CDR3 loop: CARKNGTLGTDTQYF. As DNA, the CDR3 is TGTGCCCGGAAGAACGGAACCCTCGGCACAGATACGCAGTATTTT. The full variable domain, with the rest looked up from reference TRBV7-3 and TRBJ2-3, is GAGVSQTPSNKVTEKGKYVELRCDPISGHTALYWYRQSLGQGPEFLIYFQGTGAADDSGLPNDRFFAVRPEGSVSTLKIQRTERGDSAVYLCARKNGTLGTDTQYFGPGTRLTVL.

The chain recombines TRBV19 with TRBJ2-1; 7 bases are a match to TRBD2. The V and J ends lost 7 bases and 3 bases, in that order; junction bases with no gene match: 12. CDR3 size: 16 residues. Germline V lookup: CDR1 LNHDA, CDR2 SQIVND (reference sequence). The CDR3 DNA is TGTGCCAGTACCCACACAGCGGGAACTTACTACAATGAGCAGTTCTTC. Amino acids: CASTHTAGTYYNEQFF.

CDR3 region: CASSSPLERSDGYTF. Here the CDR3 DNA reads TGTGCCAGCAGCTCCCCACTGGAGAGATCGGATGGCTACACCTTC. This chain links TRBV7-8 with TRBJ1-2; D ambiguous. Germline V gene data show CDR1 as SGHVS and CDR2 as FQNEAQ. Between the trimmed V and J ends, which lost 4 bases and 6 bases, there was a span of 18 bases. This CDR3 region has 15 residues.

The rearrangement joins TRBV9 to TRBJ1-1, with D maybe TRBD1 (6 bases). Germline values: CDR1 SGDLS, CDR2 YYNGEE. The ends were cut back, 0 bases at V and 3 bases at J, with 15 bases in the middle. The CDR3 spans 16 residues. The CDR3 DNA reads TGTGCCAGCAGCGTAGGGGTCGGGAGGGGGGACACTGAAGCTTTCTTT. Its protein product is CASSVGVGRGDTEAFF.

CDR3: CASSIGYTGELFF. CDR3 bases: TGTGCCAGTAGTATAGGGTACACCGGGGAGCTGTTTTTT. The chain links TRBV19 to TRBJ2-2; D remains ambiguous. The ends were cut back, 1 base at V and 3 bases at J, with 3 bases in the middle. Germline V CDR1 and CDR2: LNHDA, SQIVND (reference sequence). This CDR3 is 13 amino acids long.

The gene calls are TRBV25-1 and TRBJ1-2; D gene ambiguous. This CDR3 is built from 13 residues. Trimming removed 5 bases from V and 7 bases from J, with 14 bases in between. Germline CDR1 and CDR2: MGHDK and SYGVNS. As DNA, the CDR3 is TGTGCCAGCAGTCCCGCGGCCACGGGTGGCTACACCTTC. Its protein is CASSPAATGGYTF.

The gene calls are TRBV9 and TRBJ2-3, with 7 positions matching TRBD2. Germline assignment: CDR1 SGDLS and CDR2 YYNGEE. V was pared by 2 bases and J by 4 bases, with 10 bases of the junction left unmatched. The CDR3 length is 16 residues. CDR3 sequence (DNA): TGTGCCAGCAGCGTTGACTCCCCAGGGAGGGCAGATACGCAGTATTTT. Residues: CASSVDSPGRADTQYF.

The chain joins TRBV5-5 to TRBJ2-1; 7 positions agree with TRBD2. Germline V gene data show CDR1 as SGHKS and CDR2 as YYEKEE (reference sequence). Trimming cost V 2 bases and J 4 bases; bases outside gene matches: 9. This CDR3 has 16 amino acids. The CDR3 region is CASSLSGGSRYNEQFF. In DNA, the CDR3 is TGTGCCAGCAGCTTATCTGGCGGGAGTAGGTACAATGAGCAGTTCTTC.